The TCR beta chain under discussion was sequenced for a study of OX40 agonist ivuxolimab in advanced cancers. Regarding the research as a whole: Ivuxolimab was an agonistic, fully human IgG2 monoclonal antibody directed against OX40 (CD134), a costimulatory receptor. Partial responses were achieved by three dose-escalation patients, of whom one had hepatocellular carcinoma and two had cutaneous melanoma. Prior anti-PD-1, anti-PD-L1 or anti-CTLA-4 therapy was permitted, and checkpoint inhibitors had been received by under 50% of dose-escalation patients. Peripheral TCRbeta sequencing aimed to test whether ivuxolimab altered TCR sequence diversity and caused clonal T-cell expansion. Of the 50 or so patients in dose escalation, about 20 had hepatocellular carcinoma, some 15 had melanoma, 9 had renal cell carcinoma and 9 had head and neck cancer. The monotherapy dose-escalation portion (N of about 50 patients) of the phase I ivuxolimab trial is reported in the paper. The dose-escalation cohort was roughly 87% male with a mean age of about 58 years, ranging from about 23 to 85. Intravenous ivuxolimab was administered to patients every 2 weeks at six dose levels: 0.01, 0.1, 0.3, 1.5, 3 and 10 mg/kg.

Patients with autoimmune disease history or receiving systemic immunosuppression were excluded from the trial. Peripheral blood for TCR sequencing was drawn from every dose cohort at baseline, at cycle 4 day 1 and at cycle 7 day 1. The samples were taken from a phase I, first-in-human, multicenter, open-label dose-escalation trial of ivuxolimab. Adults with locally advanced or metastatic melanoma, renal cell carcinoma, hepatocellular carcinoma or head and neck squamous cell carcinoma were enrolled in the trial. Before TCR sequencing, CD4+ T cells and CD8+ T cells were sorted from peripheral blood as separate populations. Comment on this clone: Its antigen remains unidentified. It has no much larger one-base neighbor in the sample; base qualities were not kept.

Genomic DNA was extracted from sorted cells for sequencing of the TCRbeta CDR3 region. TCRbeta CDR3 regions were sequenced using the immunoSEQ Assay. TCRdb limited this immuneACCESS table to in-frame rearrangements with V and J called. A share of clones is missing; checked studies link under half to unresolved V genes, and the rest is unexplained. The sample yields tens of thousands of clones; roughly four fifths were counted once. The top ten clonotypes cover around 20% of the sample. V is trimmed back by 1 base and J by 4 bases, and the junction contains 6 bases that no gene match accounts for. The germline V gene encodes CDR1 SGHRS and CDR2 YFSETQ. Reading from cysteine to phenylalanine, the CDR3 counts 15 amino acids. Only the CDR3 portion is preserved as DNA: 45 bases, with reading frame beginning at the first base. What the work shows at the level of the full study, not this receptor alone: In the 0.1-3.0 mg/kg groups, partial responders were among the patients with the lowest normalized peripheral clonal expansion, particularly in CD8+ T cells. At doses of 0.1 to 3.0 mg/kg, clonal expansion of both CD4+ and CD8+ T cells in blood was seen between baseline and week 6. After ivuxolimab, CD8+ T cells had more expanded clones than CD4+ T cells on average. Low levels of normalized T-cell clonal expansion were also seen in some nonresponding patients. Which antigens the clonally expanded peripheral T cells were specific for was not determined.

The sample consisted of CD4+ or CD8+ T cells sorted from blood, taken in a trial of the OX40 agonist ivuxolimab. This chain is built from TRBV5-1 and TRBJ1-2, with 8 central nucleotides matching TRBD1. This TCR was sampled from an adult with an advanced solid tumor such as melanoma, head and neck, liver or kidney cancer. The DNA sequence is given as TGCGCCAGCAGCTTGTCTCCCGGGACAGGCTATGGCTACACCTTC. This is translated as CASSLSPGTGYGYTF.